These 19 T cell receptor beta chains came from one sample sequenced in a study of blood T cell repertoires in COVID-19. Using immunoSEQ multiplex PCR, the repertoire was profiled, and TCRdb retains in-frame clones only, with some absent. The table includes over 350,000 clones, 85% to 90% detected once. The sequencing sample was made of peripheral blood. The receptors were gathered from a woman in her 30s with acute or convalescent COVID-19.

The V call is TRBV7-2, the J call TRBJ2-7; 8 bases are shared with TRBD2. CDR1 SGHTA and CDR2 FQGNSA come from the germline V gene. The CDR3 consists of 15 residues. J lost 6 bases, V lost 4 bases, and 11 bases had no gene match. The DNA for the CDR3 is TGTGCCAGCAGCTCCCGGGTGGCGGGGGGTCGCGAGCAGTACTTC. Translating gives CASSSRVAGGREQYF.

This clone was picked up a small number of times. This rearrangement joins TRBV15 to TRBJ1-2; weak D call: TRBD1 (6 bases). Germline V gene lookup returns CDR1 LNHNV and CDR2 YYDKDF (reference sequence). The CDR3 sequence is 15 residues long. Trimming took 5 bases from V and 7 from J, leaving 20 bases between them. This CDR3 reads CATSARRDNSGGYTF. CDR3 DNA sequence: TGTGCCACCAGCGCTCGCAGGGACAATTCGGGTGGCTACACCTTC.

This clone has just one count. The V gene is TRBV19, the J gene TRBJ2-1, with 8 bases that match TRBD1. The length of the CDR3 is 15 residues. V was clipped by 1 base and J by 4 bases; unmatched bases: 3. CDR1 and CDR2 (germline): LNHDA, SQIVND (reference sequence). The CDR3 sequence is CASSIGTGKYNEQFF. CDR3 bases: TGTGCCAGTAGTATAGGGACAGGGAAATACAATGAGCAGTTCTTC. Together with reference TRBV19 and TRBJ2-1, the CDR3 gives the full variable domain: DGGITQSPKYLFRKEGQNVTLSCEQNLNHDAMYWYRQDPGQGLRLIYYSQIVNDFQKGDIAEGYSVSREKKESFPLTVTSAQKNPTAFYLCASSIGTGKYNEQFFGPGTRLTVL.

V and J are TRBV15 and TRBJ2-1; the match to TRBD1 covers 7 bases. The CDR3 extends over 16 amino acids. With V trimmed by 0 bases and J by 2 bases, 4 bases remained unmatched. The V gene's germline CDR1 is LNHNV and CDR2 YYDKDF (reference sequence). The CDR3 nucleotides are TGTGCCACCAGCAGAGATCCCGGGACAGCCTACAATGAGCAGTTCTTC. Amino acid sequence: CATSRDPGTAYNEQFF.

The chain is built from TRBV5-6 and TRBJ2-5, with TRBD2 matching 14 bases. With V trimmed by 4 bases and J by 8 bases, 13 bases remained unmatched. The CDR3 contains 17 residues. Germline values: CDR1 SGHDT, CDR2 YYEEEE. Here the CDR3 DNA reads TGTGCCAGCAGCCCCGGGACTAGCGGGGGATTACCGGGCACCCAGTACTTC. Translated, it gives CASSPGTSGGLPGTQYF. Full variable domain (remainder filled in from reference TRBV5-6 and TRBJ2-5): DAGVTQSPTHLIKTRGQQVTLRCSPKSGHDTVSWYQQALGQGPQFIFQYYEEEERQRGNFPDRFSGHQFPNYSSELNVNALLLGDSALYLCASSPGTSGGLPGTQYFGPGTRLLVL.

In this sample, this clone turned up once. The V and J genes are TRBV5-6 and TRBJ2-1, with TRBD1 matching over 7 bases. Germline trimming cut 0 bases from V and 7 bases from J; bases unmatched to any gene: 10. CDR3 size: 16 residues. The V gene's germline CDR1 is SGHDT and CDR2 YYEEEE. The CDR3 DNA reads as TGTGCCAGCAGCTTGGAGAGGGGGCTCTTTATGAATGAGCAGTTCTTC. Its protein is CASSLERGLFMNEQFF. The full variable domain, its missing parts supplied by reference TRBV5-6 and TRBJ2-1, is DAGVTQSPTHLIKTRGQQVTLRCSPKSGHDTVSWYQQALGQGPQFIFQYYEEEERQRGNFPDRFSGHQFPNYSSELNVNALLLGDSALYLCASSLERGLFMNEQFFGPGTRLTVL.

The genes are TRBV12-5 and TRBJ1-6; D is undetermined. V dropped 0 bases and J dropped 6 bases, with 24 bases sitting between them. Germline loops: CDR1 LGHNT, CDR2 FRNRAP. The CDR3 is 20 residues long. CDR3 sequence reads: CASGLVRGAGTGAPNSPLHF. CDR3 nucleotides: TGTGCTAGTGGTTTGGTACGAGGCGCGGGTACCGGAGCCCCTAATTCACCCCTCCACTTT.

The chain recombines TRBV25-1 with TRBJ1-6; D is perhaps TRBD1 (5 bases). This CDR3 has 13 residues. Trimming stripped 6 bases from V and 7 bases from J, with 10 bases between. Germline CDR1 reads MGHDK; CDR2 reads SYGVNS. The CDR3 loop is CASRQGPNSPLHF. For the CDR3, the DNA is TGTGCCAGCAGGCAGGGCCCGAATTCACCCCTCCACTTT.

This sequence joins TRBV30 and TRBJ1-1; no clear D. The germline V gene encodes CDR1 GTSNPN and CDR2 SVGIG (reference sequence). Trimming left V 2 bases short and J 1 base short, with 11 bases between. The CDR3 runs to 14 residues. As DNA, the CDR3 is TGTGCCTGGAGTAATCTGAGGGCGAACACTGAAGCTTTCTTT. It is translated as CAWSNLRANTEAFF.

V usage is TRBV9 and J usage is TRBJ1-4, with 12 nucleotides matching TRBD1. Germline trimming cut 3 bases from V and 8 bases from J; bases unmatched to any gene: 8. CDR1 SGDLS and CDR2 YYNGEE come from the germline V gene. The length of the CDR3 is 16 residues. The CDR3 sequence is CASSAGQGAVKEKLFF. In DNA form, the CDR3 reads TGTGCCAGCAGCGCGGGACAGGGGGCGGTAAAGGAAAAACTGTTTTTT.

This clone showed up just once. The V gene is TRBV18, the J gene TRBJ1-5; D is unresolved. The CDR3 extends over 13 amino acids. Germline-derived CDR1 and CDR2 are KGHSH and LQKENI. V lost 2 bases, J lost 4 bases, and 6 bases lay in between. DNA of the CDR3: TGTGCCAGCTCACCAGGGGAGAATCAGCCCCAGCATTTT. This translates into CASSPGENQPQHF. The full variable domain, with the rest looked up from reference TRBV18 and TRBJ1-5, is NAGVMQNPRHLVRRRGQEARLRCSPMKGHSHVYWYRQLPEEGLKFMVYLQKENIIDESGMPKERFSAEFPKEGPSILRIQQVVRGDSAAYFCASSPGENQPQHFGDGTRLSIL.

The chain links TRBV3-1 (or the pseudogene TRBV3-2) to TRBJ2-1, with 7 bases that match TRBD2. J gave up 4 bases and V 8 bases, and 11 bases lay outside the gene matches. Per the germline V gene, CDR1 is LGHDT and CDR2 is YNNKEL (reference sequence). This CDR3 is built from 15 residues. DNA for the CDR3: TGTGCCAGCCGGGGAGCGGGACTAACTTACAATGAGCAGTTCTTC. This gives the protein CASRGAGLTYNEQFF.

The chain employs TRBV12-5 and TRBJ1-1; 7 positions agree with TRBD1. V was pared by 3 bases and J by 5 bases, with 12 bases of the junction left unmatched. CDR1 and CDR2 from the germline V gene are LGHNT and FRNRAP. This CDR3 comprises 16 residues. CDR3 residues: CASGFGAEGARTEAFF. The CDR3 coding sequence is TGTGCTAGTGGTTTTGGGGCGGAGGGGGCGAGGACTGAAGCTTTCTTT. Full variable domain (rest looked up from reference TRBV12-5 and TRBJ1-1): DARVTQTPRHKVTEMGQEVTMRCQPILGHNTVFWYRQTMMQGLELLAYFRNRAPLDDSGMPKDRFSAEMPDATLATLKIQPSEPRDSAVYFCASGFGAEGARTEAFFGQGTRLTVV.

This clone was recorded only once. As DNA, the CDR3 is TGCGCCAGCAGCCAGAGATGGGCAGGGAACACTGAAGCTTTCTTT. It encodes CASSQRWAGNTEAFF. The rearrangement joins TRBV4-1 to TRBJ1-1; D unclear. Deletions cut 3 bases from V and 1 base from J, with 12 bases between. The CDR3 covers 15 residues. Germline lookup yields CDR1 MGHRA and CDR2 YSYEKL.

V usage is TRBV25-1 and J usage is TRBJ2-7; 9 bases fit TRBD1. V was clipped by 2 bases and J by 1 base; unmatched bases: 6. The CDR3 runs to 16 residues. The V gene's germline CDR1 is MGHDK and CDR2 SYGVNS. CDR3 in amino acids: CASSENIGTGSYEQYF. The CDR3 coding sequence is TGTGCCAGCAGTGAAAATATCGGGACAGGGTCCTACGAGCAGTACTTC.

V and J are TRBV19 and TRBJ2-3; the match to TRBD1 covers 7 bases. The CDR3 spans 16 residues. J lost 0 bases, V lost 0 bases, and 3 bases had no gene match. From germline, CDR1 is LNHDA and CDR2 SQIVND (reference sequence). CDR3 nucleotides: TGTGCCAGTAGTATAGAACAGGGGTCAAGCACAGATACGCAGTATTTT. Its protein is CASSIEQGSSTDTQYF.

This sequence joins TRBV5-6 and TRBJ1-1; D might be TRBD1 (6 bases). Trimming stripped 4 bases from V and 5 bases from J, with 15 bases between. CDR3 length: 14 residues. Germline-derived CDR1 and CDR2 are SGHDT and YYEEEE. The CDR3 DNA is TGTGCCAGCAGCATAGGACAGCCAACTACTGAAGCTTTCTTT. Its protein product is CASSIGQPTTEAFF.

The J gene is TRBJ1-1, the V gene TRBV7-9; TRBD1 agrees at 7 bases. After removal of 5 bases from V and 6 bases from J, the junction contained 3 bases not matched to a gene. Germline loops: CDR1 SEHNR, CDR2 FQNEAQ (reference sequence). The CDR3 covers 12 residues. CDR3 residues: CASSRGTAEAFF. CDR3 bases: TGTGCCAGCAGCCGAGGGACAGCTGAAGCTTTCTTT.

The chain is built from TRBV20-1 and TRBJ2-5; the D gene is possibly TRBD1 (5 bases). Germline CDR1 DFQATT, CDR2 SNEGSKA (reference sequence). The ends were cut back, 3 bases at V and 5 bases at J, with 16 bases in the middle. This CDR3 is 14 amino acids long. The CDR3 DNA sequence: TGCAGTGCTAGTGGCCAGGGCCAACACGAGACCCAGTACTTC. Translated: CSASGQGQHETQYF.